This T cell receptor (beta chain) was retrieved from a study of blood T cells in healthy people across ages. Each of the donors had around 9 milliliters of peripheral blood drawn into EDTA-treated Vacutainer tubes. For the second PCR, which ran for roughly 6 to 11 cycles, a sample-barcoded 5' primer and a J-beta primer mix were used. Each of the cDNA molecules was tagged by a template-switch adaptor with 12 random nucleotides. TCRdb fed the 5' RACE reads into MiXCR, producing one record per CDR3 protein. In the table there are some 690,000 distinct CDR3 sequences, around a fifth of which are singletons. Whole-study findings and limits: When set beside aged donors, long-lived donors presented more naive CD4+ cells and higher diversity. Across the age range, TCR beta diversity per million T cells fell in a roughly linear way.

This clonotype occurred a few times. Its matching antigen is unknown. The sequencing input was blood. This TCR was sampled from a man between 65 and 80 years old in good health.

CDR3 region: CASSLDLVYGYTF. The CDR3 DNA reads TGCGCCAGCAGCTTGGATTTGGTCTATGGCTACACCTTC. The V call is TRBV5-1, the J call TRBJ1-2; D call uncertain. Trimming stripped 0 bases from V and 4 bases from J, with 7 bases between. The CDR3 extends over 13 amino acids. Germline CDR1 SGHRS, CDR2 YFSETQ.